These T cell receptor beta chains were read from a single sample in a study of blood T cell repertoires in COVID-19. Produced via immunoSEQ multiplex PCR; TCRdb's table is partial and in-frame only. The sample records about 530,000 clones, about 89% being singletons. The sequenced sample consisted of peripheral blood. These receptors were taken from a woman aged 45-65 years with COVID-19, enrolled during active disease. Both conserved end residues are trimmed from each CDR3.

V: TRBV12-5; J: TRBJ2-2; length: 9; CDR3: ASGLTGELF
V: TRBV13; J: TRBJ2-7; length: 14; CDR3: ASSPEGGPSSYEQY
V: TRBV30; J: TRBJ1-1; length: 12; CDR3: AWSTTGLNTEAF
V: TRBV10-2; J: TRBJ2-3; length: 14; CDR3: ASSESGTGMTDTQY
V: TRBV9; J: TRBJ1-2; length: 11; CDR3: ASSDLAGYGYT
V: TRBV10-3; J: TRBJ2-2; length: 12; CDR3: AIRNGTNTGELF
V: TRBV5-4; J: TRBJ2-1; length: 11; CDR3: ASSLGLENEQF
V: TRBV6-6; J: TRBJ2-1; length: 14; CDR3: ASSRPSGGDRNEQF
V: TRBV19; J: TRBJ1-1; length: 14; CDR3: ASSFPPGQGDTEAF
V: TRBV10-3; J: TRBJ1-1; length: 12; CDR3: AISEGRSNTEAF
V: TRBV6-5; J: TRBJ2-1; length: 13; CDR3: ASSTLAGGYNEQF
V: TRBV7-9; J: TRBJ1-4; length: 13; CDR3: ASSLVVGEGEKLF
V: TRBV28; J: TRBJ1-4; length: 14; CDR3: ASQQGGVTTNEKLF
V: TRBV25-1; J: TRBJ1-5; length: 8; CDR3: ATGGAPQH
V: TRBV24-1; J: TRBJ1-1; length: 15; CDR3: ATSDSPGGGGNTEAF
V: TRBV7-9; J: TRBJ2-3; length: 13; CDR3: ASSLAAGTSDTQY
V: TRBV30; J: TRBJ1-2; length: 11; CDR3: AWGPGGNYGYT
V: TRBV7-2; J: TRBJ1-2; length: 14; CDR3: ASSPDRGATNYGYT
V: TRBV28; J: TRBJ1-1; length: 13; CDR3: ASSFHETANTEAF
V: TRBV15; J: TRBJ1-5; length: 14; CDR3: ATSRSQVGGNQPQH
V: TRBV3-1/TRBV3-2; J: TRBJ2-7; length: 14; CDR3: ASSQLGGTVNYEQY
V: TRBV7-9; J: TRBJ2-1; length: 12; CDR3: ASSLAGVWNEQF
V: TRBV5-4; J: TRBJ1-1; length: 13; CDR3: ASSSRTGRMLEAF
V: TRBV7-2; J: TRBJ1-1; length: 13; CDR3: ASSFTRGLNTEAF
V: TRBV27; J: TRBJ2-7; length: 14; CDR3: ASRTSNRVPTGEQY
V: TRBV30; J: TRBJ1-6; length: 12; CDR3: ALDRRGNNSPLH
V: TRBV19; J: TRBJ1-5; length: 12; CDR3: AARDRLSNQPQH
V: TRBV12-5; J: TRBJ1-2; length: 11; CDR3: ASGSGQGYGYT
V: TRBV3-1/TRBV3-2; J: TRBJ2-3; length: 12; CDR3: ASSPNSIPDTQY
V: TRBV7-9; J: TRBJ1-1; length: 12; CDR3: ASSTHTTGPEAF
V: TRBV28; J: TRBJ1-2; length: 11; CDR3: AVRDRGGYGYT
V: TRBV19; J: TRBJ1-5; length: 13; CDR3: ASSIRTGREQPQH
V: TRBV14; J: TRBJ2-7; length: 12; CDR3: ASSQVDISYEQY
V: TRBV2; J: TRBJ1-1; length: 11; CDR3: ASRLDRATEAF
V: TRBV4-2; J: TRBJ2-5; length: 13; CDR3: ASSLNPGGQETQY
V: TRBV10-3; J: TRBJ2-6; length: 14; CDR3: AISDGENLGANVLT
V: TRBV30; J: TRBJ1-2; length: 10; CDR3: AWRGQHYGYT
V: TRBV19; J: TRBJ1-1; length: 13; CDR3: ASGQGSGLLTEAF
V: TRBV5-8; J: TRBJ2-7; length: 12; CDR3: ASSRFRGTYEQY